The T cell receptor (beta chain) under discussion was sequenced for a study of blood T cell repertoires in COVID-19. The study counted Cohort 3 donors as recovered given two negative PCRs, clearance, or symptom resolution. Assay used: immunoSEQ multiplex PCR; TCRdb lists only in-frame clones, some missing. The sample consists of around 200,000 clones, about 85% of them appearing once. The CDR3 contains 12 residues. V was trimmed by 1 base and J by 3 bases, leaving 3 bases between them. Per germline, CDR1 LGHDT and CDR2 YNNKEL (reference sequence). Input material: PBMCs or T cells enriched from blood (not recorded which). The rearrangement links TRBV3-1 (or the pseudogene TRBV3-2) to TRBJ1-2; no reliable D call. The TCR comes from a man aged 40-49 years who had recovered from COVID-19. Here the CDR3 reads CASSQADYGYTF. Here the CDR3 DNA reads TGTGCCAGCAGCCAAGCAGACTATGGCTACACCTTC.